This T cell receptor (beta chain) came from a study of T cells in localized non-small cell lung cancer. Study conclusions and caveats: The study detected a median approximately 55 of the top 100 tumor clones in adjacent lung. Uninvolved adjacent lung had more T cell clonality than any other tissue, topping tumor. Longer overall survival was seen with higher T cell density measured in blood.

The CDR3 is made up of 17 amino acids. The V gene end was trimmed by 6 bases and the J gene end by 5 bases; junction bases not matched to a gene: 13. Looked up from germline, CDR1 is LNHDA and CDR2 is SQIVND (reference sequence). This clone was seen more than once but under ten times. What it binds is not known. Clones were read by immunoSEQ multiplex PCR, and TCRdb kept only the in-frame ones, dropping some. The sample consists of about 36,000 clones, roughly nine tenths of them appearing once. This TCR was recovered from an older female donor with stage I lung adenocarcinoma. This chain connects TRBV19 to TRBJ2-1; 10 nucleotides line up with TRBD2. The material was peripheral blood, obtained before any cancer treatment. The chain's CDR3 is CASSQGSLAGGHNEQFF. CDR3 DNA sequence: TGTGCCAGTAGCCAAGGTTCTTTAGCGGGGGGCCACAATGAGCAGTTCTTC.